This paragraph reports one T cell receptor beta chain. This sample is drawn from a study of T cell responses to AZD1222 COVID-19 vaccine. The table came from immunoSEQ multiplex PCR; TCRdb's copy has only in-frame clones and leaves some out. The table includes around 200,000 clones, around 90% detected once. This CDR3 spans 14 amino acids. Germline assignment: CDR1 MDHEN and CDR2 SYDVKM. Between the trimmed V and J ends, which lost 3 bases and 2 bases, there was a span of 10 bases. The receptor's source is an adult in good health. The chain joins TRBV28 to TRBJ2-5; D is undetermined. The input for sequencing was peripheral blood, taken on day 0 of AZD1222 vaccination. The CDR3 region is CASSFRRPQETQYF. The CDR3 DNA follows: TGTGCCAGCAGTTTTAGGCGACCACAAGAGACCCAGTACTTC.